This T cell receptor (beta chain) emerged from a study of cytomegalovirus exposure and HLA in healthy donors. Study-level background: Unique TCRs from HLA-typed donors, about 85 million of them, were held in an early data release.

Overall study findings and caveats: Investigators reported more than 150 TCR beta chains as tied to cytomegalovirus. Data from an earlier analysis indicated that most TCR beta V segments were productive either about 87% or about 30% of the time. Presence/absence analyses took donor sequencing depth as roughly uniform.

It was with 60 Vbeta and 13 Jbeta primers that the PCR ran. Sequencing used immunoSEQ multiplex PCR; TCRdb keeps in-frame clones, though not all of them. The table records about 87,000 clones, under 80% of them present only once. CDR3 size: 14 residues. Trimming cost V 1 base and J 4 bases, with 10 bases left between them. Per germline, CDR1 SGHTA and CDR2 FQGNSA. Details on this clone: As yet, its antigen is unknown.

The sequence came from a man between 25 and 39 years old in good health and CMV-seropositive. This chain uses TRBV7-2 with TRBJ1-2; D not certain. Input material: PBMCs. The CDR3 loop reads CASSLGPELYGYTF. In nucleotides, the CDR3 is TGTGCCAGCAGCTTAGGGCCGGAGCTCTATGGCTACACCTTC.